Sequencing of this T cell receptor beta chain was carried out in a study of blood T cell repertoires in COVID-19. V shed 1 base, J shed 4 bases, and the junction held 3 bases outside the gene matches. CDR1 is SGHTA and CDR2 is FQGTGA in the germline V gene. The CDR3 has 15 residues. TCRdb keeps only in-frame clones here, not all; method: immunoSEQ multiplex PCR. The table includes approximately 140,000 clones, approximately 83% detected once. The rearrangement uses TRBV7-3 and TRBJ1-2, with 10 bases fitting TRBD1. The TCR comes from a man in his forties or fifties with active or convalescent COVID-19. The sequenced sample consisted of peripheral blood. The CDR3 reads CASSLKDRGFYGYTF. The CDR3 DNA reads TGTGCCAGCAGCTTAAAGGACAGGGGGTTCTATGGCTACACCTTC.